The rows below give T cell receptor beta chains drawn from one sample of a study of blood T cell repertoires in COVID-19. The assay was immunoSEQ multiplex PCR, and TCRdb's table has in-frame clones only and misses some. Counted here are approximately 340,000 clones, 80% to 90% occurring once; the ten biggest clones make up roughly a tenth. Sequenced material: peripheral blood. These receptors were taken from a man under 40 with COVID-19, enrolled during active disease. CDR3s include the opening cysteine and the closing phenylalanine or tryptophan. A D gene is named only where the DNA matches it firmly. The listing skips clone size in some rows; elsewhere it reads once, few, many or a size class.

TRBJ1-1,-,-,TRBV19,CASSIERGSRNTEAFF,TGTGCCAGTAGTATAGAAAGGGGCAGTCGGAACACTGAAGCTTTCTTT
TRBJ2-1,TRBD2,-,TRBV6-5,CASSHTSGSANEQFF,TGTGCCAGCAGCCATACTAGCGGGAGTGCGAATGAGCAGTTCTTC
TRBJ2-1,-,-,TRBV7-9,CASSLGWGLTYNEQFF,TGTGCCAGCAGCTTAGGGTGGGGACTGACCTACAATGAGCAGTTCTTC
TRBJ2-7,-,-,TRBV5-1,CASSGRDIYEQYF,TGCGCCAGCAGCGGCAGGGACATCTACGAGCAGTACTTC
TRBJ2-5,TRBD1,-,TRBV4-3,CASSQGPDRDGETQYF,TGCGCCAGCAGCCAAGGCCCCGACAGGGATGGAGAGACCCAGTACTTC
TRBJ1-2,TRBD1,-,TRBV5-5,CASSRRGQTNYGYTF,TGTGCCAGCAGCCGGAGGGGGCAGACTAACTATGGCTACACCTTC
TRBJ1-6,-,-,TRBV5-1,CASSPETGSPLHF,TGCGCCAGCAGCCCGGAGACTGGTTCACCCCTCCACTTT
TRBJ1-4,-,-,TRBV6-6,CASSPHRYEEKLFF,TGTGCCAGCAGCCCCCATAGATATGAGGAAAAACTGTTTTTT
TRBJ2-1,-,-,TRBV6-5,CATGQTYNEQFF,TGTGCCACCGGACAAACCTACAATGAGCAGTTCTTC
TRBJ1-5,TRBD1,-,TRBV6-2/TRBV6-3,CASSGQGGQPQHF,TGTGCCAGCAGCGGACAGGGTGGGCAGCCCCAGCATTTT
TRBJ1-2,-,-,TRBV29-1,CSVDPPAADRPPHGYTF,TGCAGCGTTGACCCCCCGGCGGCAGACCGGCCCCCACATGGCTACACCTTC
TRBJ2-5,-,-,TRBV11-2,CASSVGLTFKSQETQYF,TGTGCCAGCAGTGTAGGACTCACTTTTAAGAGTCAAGAGACCCAGTACTTC
TRBJ2-7,-,-,TRBV2,CASSEGYSYEQYF,TGTGCCAGCAGTGAGGGTTACAGCTACGAGCAGTACTTC
TRBJ1-5,TRBD1,-,TRBV25-1,CASRETGDGQPQHF,TGTGCCAGCAGGGAGACAGGGGACGGCCAGCCCCAGCATTTT
TRBJ2-2,-,-,TRBV5-1,CASSFRQGHTGELFF,TGCGCCAGCAGCTTCCGGCAGGGGCACACCGGGGAGCTGTTTTTT
TRBJ1-2,TRBD1,-,TRBV27,CASSLDRGTISGYTF,TGTGCCAGCAGTTTAGACAGGGGGACGATAAGTGGCTACACCTTC
TRBJ2-6,TRBD1,-,TRBV5-1,CASSARTGVGANVLTF,TGCGCCAGCAGCGCCCGGACAGGGGTTGGGGCCAACGTCCTGACTTTC
TRBJ1-1,-,-,TRBV28,CASNTGGRSTEAFF,TGTGCCAGCAATACGGGGGGTCGTAGCACTGAAGCTTTCTTT
TRBJ2-1,TRBD2,-,TRBV12-5,CASGLVAGVAINEQFF,TGTGCTAGTGGTTTGGTTGCGGGGGTTGCTATCAATGAGCAGTTCTTC
TRBJ2-1,TRBD2,-,TRBV9,CASRFRPGTSGTKQFF,TGTGCCAGCAGGTTCCGTCCCGGGACTAGCGGGACCAAGCAGTTCTTC
TRBJ1-2,TRBD1,once,TRBV5-1,CASSLGGTANYGYTF,TGCGCCAGCAGCTTGGGAGGGACAGCTAACTATGGCTACACCTTC
TRBJ2-1,TRBD2,-,TRBV7-6,CASSSRTSGGAGLAYNEQFF,TGTGCCAGCAGCTCCCGGACTAGCGGGGGGGCGGGGCTGGCCTACAATGAGCAGTTCTTC